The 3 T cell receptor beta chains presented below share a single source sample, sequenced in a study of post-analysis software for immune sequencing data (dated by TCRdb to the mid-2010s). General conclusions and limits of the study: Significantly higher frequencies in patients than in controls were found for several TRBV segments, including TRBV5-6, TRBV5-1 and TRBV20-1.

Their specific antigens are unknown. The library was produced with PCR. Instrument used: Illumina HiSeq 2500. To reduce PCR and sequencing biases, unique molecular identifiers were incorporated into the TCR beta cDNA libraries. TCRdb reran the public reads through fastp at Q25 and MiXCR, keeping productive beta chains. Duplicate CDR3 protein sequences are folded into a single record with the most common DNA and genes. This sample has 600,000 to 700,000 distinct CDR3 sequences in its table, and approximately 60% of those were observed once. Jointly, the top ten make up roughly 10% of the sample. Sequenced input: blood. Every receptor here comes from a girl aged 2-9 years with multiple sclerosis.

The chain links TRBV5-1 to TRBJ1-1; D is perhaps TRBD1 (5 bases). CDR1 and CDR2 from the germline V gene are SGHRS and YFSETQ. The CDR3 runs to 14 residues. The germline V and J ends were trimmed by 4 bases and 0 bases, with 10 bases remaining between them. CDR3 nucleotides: TGCGCCAGCAGCAAAGGGACCCTGAACACTGAAGCTTTCTTT. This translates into CASSKGTLNTEAFF.

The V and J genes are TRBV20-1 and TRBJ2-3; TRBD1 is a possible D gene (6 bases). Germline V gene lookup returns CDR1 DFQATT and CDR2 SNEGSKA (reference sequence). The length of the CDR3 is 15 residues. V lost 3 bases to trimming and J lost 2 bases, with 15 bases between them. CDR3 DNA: TGCAGTGCTAGTAGGTTGACAGGTCCCACAGATACGCAGTATTTT. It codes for CSASRLTGPTDTQYF.

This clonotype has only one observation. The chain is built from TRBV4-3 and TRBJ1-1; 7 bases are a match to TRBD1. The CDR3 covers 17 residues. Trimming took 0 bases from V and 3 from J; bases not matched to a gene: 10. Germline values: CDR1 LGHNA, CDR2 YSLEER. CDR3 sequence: CASSQDTLGTVDTEAFF. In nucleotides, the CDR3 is TGCGCCAGCAGCCAAGATACCCTCGGGACAGTTGACACTGAAGCTTTCTTT.